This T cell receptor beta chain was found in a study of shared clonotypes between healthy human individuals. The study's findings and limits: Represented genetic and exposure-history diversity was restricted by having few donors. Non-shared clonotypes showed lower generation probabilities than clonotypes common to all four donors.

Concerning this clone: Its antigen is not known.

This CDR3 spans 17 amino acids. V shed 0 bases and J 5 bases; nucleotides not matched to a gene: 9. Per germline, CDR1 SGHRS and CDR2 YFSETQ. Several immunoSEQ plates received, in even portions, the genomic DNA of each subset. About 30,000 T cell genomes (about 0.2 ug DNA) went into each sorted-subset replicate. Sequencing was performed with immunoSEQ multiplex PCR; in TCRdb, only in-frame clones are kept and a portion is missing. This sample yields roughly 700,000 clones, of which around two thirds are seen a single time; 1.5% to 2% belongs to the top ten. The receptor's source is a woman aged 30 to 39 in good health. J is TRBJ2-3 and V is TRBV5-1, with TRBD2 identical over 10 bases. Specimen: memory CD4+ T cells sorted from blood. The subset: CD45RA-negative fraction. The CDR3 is CASSLGSAGGPVDTQYF. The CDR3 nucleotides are TGCGCCAGCAGCTTGGGTTCAGCGGGAGGGCCCGTAGATACGCAGTATTTT.